Listed below are T cell receptor beta chains from one sample, sequenced in a study of blood T cell repertoires in COVID-19. Sequencing was performed with immunoSEQ multiplex PCR; in TCRdb, only in-frame clones are kept and a portion is missing. The data show about 250,000 clones, roughly four fifths seen once. Sample: peripheral blood. The receptors come from a man aged 50-60 years with active or convalescent COVID-19. Both conserved end residues are part of each CDR3. The D gene is left open where the match is weak. The size of a clone is reported for some rows only, either as once, few or many, or as a class for expanded clones.

v_call: TRBV4-1
j_call: TRBJ2-7
clone_size: .
d_call: .
cdr3_nt: TGCGCCAGCAGCCAAGATCGAGGGTGGTCCTACGAGCAGTACTTC
cdr3_aa: CASSQDRGWSYEQYF

v_call: TRBV4-1
j_call: TRBJ2-1
clone_size: .
d_call: TRBD1
cdr3_nt: TGCGCCAGCAGCCAAGATCCGACAGGGATCGCGAATGAGCAGTTCTTC
cdr3_aa: CASSQDPTGIANEQFF

v_call: TRBV5-4
j_call: TRBJ1-6
clone_size: .
d_call: .
cdr3_nt: TGTGCCAGCAGTCCGGGTAGGGGGAATTCACCCCTCCACTTT
cdr3_aa: CASSPGRGNSPLHF

v_call: TRBV15
j_call: TRBJ2-6
clone_size: .
d_call: .
cdr3_nt: TGTGCCACCAGCAGAGATTCAGGCTCTGGGGCCAACGTCCTGACTTTC
cdr3_aa: CATSRDSGSGANVLTF

v_call: TRBV11-2
j_call: TRBJ2-7
clone_size: .
d_call: .
cdr3_nt: TGTGCCAGCAGCTTCTGGGGGGGCTACTACGAGCAGTACTTC
cdr3_aa: CASSFWGGYYEQYF

v_call: TRBV7-8
j_call: TRBJ1-1
clone_size: .
d_call: .
cdr3_nt: TGTGCCAGCAGCCCGGGGGGGGTTTCACGAGCTTTCTTT
cdr3_aa: CASSPGGVSRAFF

v_call: TRBV9
j_call: TRBJ2-3
clone_size: .
d_call: .
cdr3_nt: TGTGCCAGCAGCGAGAGCATAAGTCACACAGATACGCAGTATTTT
cdr3_aa: CASSESISHTDTQYF

v_call: TRBV5-4
j_call: TRBJ2-2
clone_size: .
d_call: .
cdr3_nt: TGTGCCATCAGGCCACTAGGCTCCGGGGAGCTGTTTTTT
cdr3_aa: CAIRPLGSGELFF

v_call: TRBV19
j_call: TRBJ1-1
clone_size: .
d_call: TRBD1
cdr3_nt: TGTGCCAGTAGTTTAAGACAGGGTGTAACTGAAGCTTTCTTT
cdr3_aa: CASSLRQGVTEAFF

v_call: TRBV9
j_call: TRBJ1-1
clone_size: .
d_call: .
cdr3_nt: TGTGCCAGCAGCGTAGGTGGGGAGGAAGCTTTCTTT
cdr3_aa: CASSVGGEEAFF

v_call: TRBV6-5
j_call: TRBJ1-1
clone_size: .
d_call: .
cdr3_nt: TGTGCCAGCGGAGGGGTGTTGGTGAACACTGAAGCTTTCTTT
cdr3_aa: CASGGVLVNTEAFF

v_call: TRBV11-1
j_call: TRBJ2-3
clone_size: .
d_call: .
cdr3_nt: TGTGCCAGCAGCTTAGCGTGGAGCCTCGAAGATACGCAGTATTTT
cdr3_aa: CASSLAWSLEDTQYF

v_call: TRBV15
j_call: TRBJ2-3
clone_size: .
d_call: .
cdr3_nt: TGTGCCACCAGCAGAGCCGGGGGAGGGGGGGGCACAGATACGCAGTATTTT
cdr3_aa: CATSRAGGGGGTDTQYF

v_call: TRBV3-1/TRBV3-2
j_call: TRBJ2-3
clone_size: once
d_call: .
cdr3_nt: TGTGCCAGCAGCCTGTACATGACAGATACGCAGTATTTT
cdr3_aa: CASSLYMTDTQYF

v_call: TRBV9
j_call: TRBJ1-1
clone_size: once
d_call: .
cdr3_nt: TGTGCCAGCAGCACAGGGACGGTGAACACTGAAGCTTTCTTT
cdr3_aa: CASSTGTVNTEAFF

v_call: TRBV5-4
j_call: TRBJ1-3
clone_size: .
d_call: TRBD1
cdr3_nt: TGTGCCAGCAGCTACAGGGGGGCAGGAAACACCATATATTTT
cdr3_aa: CASSYRGAGNTIYF

v_call: TRBV12-5
j_call: TRBJ2-3
clone_size: .
d_call: .
cdr3_nt: TGTGCTAGTGGTCTCACCGAGAGGCGCACAGATACGCAGTATTTT
cdr3_aa: CASGLTERRTDTQYF

v_call: TRBV6-5
j_call: TRBJ1-1
clone_size: .
d_call: .
cdr3_nt: TGTGCCAGCACTCCCGGAGGGGTGGGCGAAGCTTTCTTT
cdr3_aa: CASTPGGVGEAFF

v_call: TRBV19
j_call: TRBJ2-3
clone_size: .
d_call: .
cdr3_nt: TGTGCCAGTAGTCCGGGTGTTAGTAATACGCAGTATTTT
cdr3_aa: CASSPGVSNTQYF

v_call: TRBV19
j_call: TRBJ2-1
clone_size: once
d_call: TRBD2
cdr3_nt: TGTGCCAGTAGCGTTATTAGCGGGGGCTCCTACAATGAGCAGTTCTTC
cdr3_aa: CASSVISGGSYNEQFF

v_call: TRBV7-8
j_call: TRBJ2-7
clone_size: .
d_call: TRBD1
cdr3_nt: TGTGCCAGCAGCTTGTGGGGACAGGGGTCAATCGAGCAGTACTTC
cdr3_aa: CASSLWGQGSIEQYF

v_call: TRBV27
j_call: TRBJ1-5
clone_size: .
d_call: .
cdr3_nt: TGTGCCAGCAGTACAGGGAACGGGCAGCCCCAGCATTTT
cdr3_aa: CASSTGNGQPQHF

v_call: TRBV3-1/TRBV3-2
j_call: TRBJ1-5
clone_size: .
d_call: .
cdr3_nt: TGTGCCAGCAGCCAAGGAGGTAGCAATCAGCCCCAGCATTTT
cdr3_aa: CASSQGGSNQPQHF

v_call: TRBV3-1/TRBV3-2
j_call: TRBJ2-5
clone_size: .
d_call: TRBD2
cdr3_nt: TGTGCCAGCAGCCAAGTGAGGACTAGCAGAAAAGAGACCCAGTACTTC
cdr3_aa: CASSQVRTSRKETQYF

v_call: TRBV2
j_call: TRBJ2-7
clone_size: .
d_call: .
cdr3_nt: TGTGCCAGCAGTGATGAGTTGACAGTGAGGGAGCAGTACTTC
cdr3_aa: CASSDELTVREQYF

v_call: TRBV10-3
j_call: TRBJ2-3
clone_size: .
d_call: TRBD2
cdr3_nt: TGTGCCATCAGCGTGGGGGGGGGTTACACAGATACGCAGTATTTT
cdr3_aa: CAISVGGGYTDTQYF

v_call: TRBV6-5
j_call: TRBJ1-2
clone_size: .
d_call: TRBD1
cdr3_nt: TGTGCCAGCAGTCAGGGGGCTTACTATGGCTACACCTTC
cdr3_aa: CASSQGAYYGYTF

v_call: TRBV4-2
j_call: TRBJ1-6
clone_size: few
d_call: TRBD1
cdr3_nt: TGTGCCAGCAGCCTGGACAGGGTTAATTCACCCCTCCACTTT
cdr3_aa: CASSLDRVNSPLHF

v_call: TRBV5-5
j_call: TRBJ1-4
clone_size: .
d_call: .
cdr3_nt: TGTGCCAGCAGCTTGGACCCCACGGGTAATGAAAAACTGTTTTTT
cdr3_aa: CASSLDPTGNEKLFF

v_call: TRBV5-1
j_call: TRBJ1-4
clone_size: once
d_call: .
cdr3_nt: TGCGCCAGCAGCTCCTACCAAGGCCAGGGGAGAGGCGTTGGAAAACTGTTTTTT
cdr3_aa: CASSSYQGQGRGVGKLFF

v_call: TRBV12-3/TRBV12-4
j_call: TRBJ1-2
clone_size: .
d_call: .
cdr3_nt: TGTGCCAGCAGCTTCGACATAAATGGCTACACCTTC
cdr3_aa: CASSFDINGYTF

v_call: TRBV27
j_call: TRBJ2-1
clone_size: .
d_call: TRBD1
cdr3_nt: TGTGCCAGCAGGCTGGGACAGGGGGCCTCCTACAATGAGCAGTTCTTC
cdr3_aa: CASRLGQGASYNEQFF